Below, 32 T cell receptor beta chains from the same sample are listed, as sequenced in a study of T-cell reconstitution after alpha-beta-depleted transplantation in children. Unique molecular identifiers tagged the TCRbeta library. TCRdb recomputed calls from the PCR reads with MiXCR, one row per CDR3 protein. Found here are almost 500,000 distinct CDR3 sequences, more than 9% of them singletons; the top ten hold approximately 2%. Source: PBMCs, taken before TCRalphabeta/CD19-depleted stem cell transplant. The source of these receptors is a child aged 2-15 years with inherited bone marrow failure, due to receive a stem cell transplant.

This clonotype was detected ten times or more. The chain joins TRBV29-1 to TRBJ2-1; D is perhaps TRBD1 or TRBD2 (5 bases each). CDR3 length equals 16 residues. Trimming shortened V by 0 bases and J by 1 base, and 13 bases separated the two germline ends. Looked up from germline, CDR1 is SQVTM and CDR2 is ANQGSEA. The CDR3 DNA is TGCAGCGTTGAAGACGGACGTGGGGGTTCCTACAATGAGCAGTTCTTC. Its protein is CSVEDGRGGSYNEQFF.

This clonotype has only a few counts. The chain is built from TRBV10-2 and TRBJ2-7; possible D gene TRBD2, 5 bases. V dropped 3 bases and J dropped 4 bases, with 13 bases sitting between them. CDR1 and CDR2 from the germline V gene are WSHSY and SAAADI. The CDR3 loop spans 14 amino acids. CDR3 sequence: CASSEVGVFYEQYF. The CDR3 nucleotides read TGCGCCAGCAGTGAAGTGGGAGTGTTTTACGAGCAGTACTTC.

The table lists this clonotype with many counts. The chain combines TRBV3-1 with TRBJ2-7; possible D gene TRBD1, 6 bases. Deletions cut 4 bases from V and 3 bases from J, with 13 bases between. CDR1 is LGHDT and CDR2 is YNNKEL in the germline V gene (reference sequence). This CDR3 is built from 14 residues. CDR3 sequence (DNA): TGTGCCAGCAGCCCGCACAGGGTTGACTACGAGCAGTACTTC. This codes for CASSPHRVDYEQYF.

The chain has TRBV11-2 and TRBJ2-5; no reliable D call. The V end lost 4 bases, the J end lost 4 bases, and 10 bases lay between the germline ends. Per germline, CDR1 SGHAT and CDR2 FQNNGV. CDR3 size: 13 residues. In nucleotides, the CDR3 is TGTGCCAGCAGCTCCCCGATATCAGAGACCCAGTACTTC. Amino acid sequence: CASSSPISETQYF. Full variable domain (outside the CDR3, taken from reference TRBV11-2 and TRBJ2-5): EAGVAQSPRYKIIEKRQSVAFWCNPISGHATLYWYQQILGQGPKLLIQFQNNGVVDDSQLPKDRFSAERLKGVDSTLKIQPAKLEDSAVYLCASSSPISETQYFGPGTRLLVL.

This clonotype was picked up many times. The rearrangement uses TRBV20-1 and TRBJ2-7; the D gene is possibly TRBD2 (7 bases). The CDR3 runs to 14 residues. Trimming removed 6 bases at V and 3 bases at J, with 18 bases between. Germline CDR1 and CDR2: DFQATT and SNEGSKA (reference sequence). Written as DNA, the CDR3 is TGCAGTGCACAACAGGGAGGGGACCTCTACGAGCAGTACTTC. Protein: CSAQQGGDLYEQYF.

This clonotype was recorded many times. V is TRBV5-1 and J is TRBJ2-3, with a possible D match to TRBD2 (6 bases). The CDR3 contains 14 residues. Germline assignment: CDR1 SGHRS and CDR2 YFSETQ. The ends were cut back, 7 bases at V and 2 bases at J, with 14 bases in the middle. The CDR3 loop is CASDSGTPTDTQYF. The CDR3 DNA is TGCGCCAGCGACTCCGGGACTCCCACAGATACGCAGTATTTT.

This clonotype was counted ten times or more. The CDR3 loop reads CASSYVTAQISLASTF. The DNA for the CDR3 is TGTGCCAGCAGTTACGTCACAGCGCAAATTTCCCTCGCTAGCACCTTC. The chain has TRBV6-2 or TRBV6-3 and TRBJ1-2; D gene unclear. Trimming removed 2 bases at V and 13 bases at J, with 26 bases between. There are 16 residues in the CDR3. Germline CDR1 and CDR2: MNHEY and SVGEGT.

Ten or more counts support this clonotype. The chain combines TRBV4-3 with TRBJ2-2, with 8 bases aligning to TRBD2. Germline V lookup: CDR1 LGHNA, CDR2 YSLEER. The CDR3 covers 16 residues. J was trimmed by 7 bases and V by 6 bases; bases with no gene match: 13. The CDR3 nucleotides read TGCGCCAGCAGACTGAGGCTAGCGGGCTTAGTCGGGGAGCTGTTTTTT. Translated: CASRLRLAGLVGELFF.

This clonotype was counted many times. The chain has TRBV6-1 and TRBJ2-7; the D gene could be TRBD1 or TRBD2 (7 bases each). This CDR3 has 15 residues. The germline gives CDR1 MNHNS, CDR2 SASEGT. Trimming took off 6 bases at V and 4 bases at J, with 19 bases between the two ends. CDR3 in amino acids: CASSGGTDGDYEQYF. In DNA form, the CDR3 reads TGTGCCAGCAGCGGGGGGACAGATGGGGATTACGAGCAGTACTTC.

This clonotype appeared many times. The chain uses TRBV5-1 and TRBJ2-1; 7 nucleotides match TRBD2. The V and J ends lost 4 bases and 7 bases, in that order; junction bases with no gene match: 5. Germline CDR1 is SGHRS and CDR2 is YFSETQ. The CDR3 consists of 13 residues. The CDR3 DNA reads as TGCGCCAGCAGCCGGAGTAGCGGGAATGAGCAGTTCTTC. Protein product: CASSRSSGNEQFF.

There are many counts of this clonotype. This sequence joins TRBV2 and TRBJ2-1; 7 nucleotides agree with TRBD2. The CDR3 sequence is 14 residues long. Looked up from germline, CDR1 is SNHLY and CDR2 is FYNNEI. The V gene end was trimmed by 7 bases and the J gene end by 6 bases; junction bases not matched to a gene: 9. The CDR3 sequence is CASTRLAGFNEQFF. DNA for the CDR3: TGTGCCAGCACCCGACTAGCCGGTTTCAATGAGCAGTTCTTC.

This clonotype was seen ten or more times. The chain carries TRBV10-1 and TRBJ2-1; 10 nucleotides match TRBD2. Germline trimming cut 3 bases from V and 2 bases from J; bases unmatched to any gene: 4. This CDR3 has 16 residues. Per the germline V gene, CDR1 is WNHNN and CDR2 is SYGVQD (reference sequence). CDR3 DNA: TGCGCCAGCAGTGAACCCGGGACTAGCGCCTACAATGAGCAGTTCTTC. Translated: CASSEPGTSAYNEQFF.

The V gene is TRBV29-1, the J gene TRBJ2-2; possible D gene TRBD1, 7 bases. The germline gives CDR1 SQVTM, CDR2 ANQGSEA. Between the trimmed V and J ends, which lost 1 base and 1 base, there was a span of 10 bases. This CDR3 is built from 15 residues. The CDR3 here is CSVEGQGGNTGELFF. The CDR3 DNA follows: TGCAGCGTTGAAGGTCAGGGGGGGAACACCGGGGAGCTGTTTTTT.

This clonotype was observed a handful of times. This chain connects TRBV7-6 to TRBJ2-5, with D hard to call. With 3 bases removed from V and 0 bases from J, the gap between germline ends came to 2 bases. The CDR3 is 12 amino acids. The V gene's germline CDR1 is SGHVS and CDR2 FNYEAQ. The CDR3: CASSFNQETQYF. CDR3 coding DNA: TGTGCCAGCAGCTTTAACCAAGAGACCCAGTACTTC.

This clonotype was observed at least ten times. V is TRBV5-6 and J is TRBJ2-7; tentatively, D is TRBD2 (6 bases). V lost 2 bases to trimming and J lost 0 bases, with 15 bases between them. Germline CDR1 and CDR2: SGHDT and YYEEEE. The CDR3 consists of 16 residues. CDR3: CASSLYGTPSSYEQYF. In DNA, the CDR3 is TGTGCCAGCAGCTTATACGGGACTCCCAGCTCCTACGAGCAGTACTTC.

At least ten counts were recorded for this clonotype. The gene calls are TRBV12-3 or TRBV12-4 and TRBJ1-4; D gene unclear. The CDR3 has 15 amino acids. Trimming removed 3 bases at V and 5 bases at J, with 13 bases between. DNA for the CDR3: TGTGCCAGCAGTTTGACCGAAGACCCAAATGAAAAACTGTTTTTT. This translates into CASSLTEDPNEKLFF.

This clonotype has at least ten counts. The chain recombines TRBV6-1 with TRBJ2-1; the match to TRBD2 covers 10 bases. The junction had 13 bases not matched to a gene; V was cut back by 3 bases and J by 2 bases. CDR3 length equals 19 residues. CDR1 and CDR2 from the germline V gene are MNHNS and SASEGT. This CDR3 is CASSDGLAEPRGAYNEQFF. In DNA, the CDR3 is TGTGCCAGCAGTGATGGACTAGCGGAACCCCGAGGGGCCTACAATGAGCAGTTCTTC.

This clonotype has only a few counts. The chain uses TRBV24-1 and TRBJ2-1; no firm D call. Trimming removed 8 bases from V and 4 bases from J, with 5 bases in between. The CDR3 spans 11 residues. Germline V gene lookup returns CDR1 KGHDR and CDR2 SFDVKD. The CDR3, as DNA: TGTGCCACCACCAGTTACAATGAGCAGTTCTTC. Protein product: CATTSYNEQFF.

This clonotype has at least ten counts. CDR3 loop: CASSHGGGRSTEAFF. The CDR3 bases are TGTGCCAGCAGCCATGGGGGGGGTCGGAGCACTGAAGCTTTCTTT. The V and J genes are TRBV7-6 and TRBJ1-1; D is possibly TRBD1 (5 bases). The CDR3 covers 15 residues. Germline CDR1 and CDR2: SGHVS and FNYEAQ. V lost 5 bases to trimming and J lost 4 bases, with 17 bases between them. Drawing the rest from reference TRBV7-6 and TRBJ1-1, the complete variable domain is GAGVSQSPRYKVTKRGQDVALRCDPISGHVSLYWYRQALGQGPEFLTYFNYEAQQDKSGLPNDRFSAERPEGSISTLTIQRTEQRDSAMYRCASSHGGGRSTEAFFGQGTRLTVV.

The table lists this clonotype with many counts. The rearrangement links TRBV4-3 to TRBJ2-2, with D perhaps TRBD2 (5 bases). V lost 0 bases and J lost 6, with 14 bases in between. The CDR3 length is 16 residues. From germline, CDR1 is LGHNA and CDR2 YSLEER. The CDR3 nucleotides read TGCGCCAGCAGCCAAGATGGTGGGAGTGCGGCCGGGGAGCTGTTTTTT. The encoded protein is CASSQDGGSAAGELFF.

This clonotype appeared a few times. The chain has TRBV20-1 and TRBJ2-1; D is uncertain. The CDR3 runs 12 residues. The ends were cut back, 4 bases at V and 6 bases at J, with 10 bases in the middle. Germline values: CDR1 DFQATT, CDR2 SNEGSKA (reference sequence). The CDR3 is CSATPFGNEQFF. The DNA of the CDR3 is TGCAGTGCTACCCCCTTCGGCAATGAGCAGTTCTTC.

V gene TRBV20-1 combines with J gene TRBJ2-5; D is uncertain. Germline CDR1 is DFQATT and CDR2 is SNEGSKA (reference sequence). CDR3 length equals 11 residues. CDR3 bases: TGCAGCGCCCACACCTTGGGGACCCAGTACTTC. Translated, it gives CSAHTLGTQYF.

This chain joins TRBV7-2 and TRBJ2-1; D might be TRBD2 (6 bases). V was cut by 5 bases and J by 3 bases, with 11 bases left in between. Germline CDR1 is SGHTA and CDR2 is FQGNSA. The CDR3 is made up of 14 amino acids. The CDR3 protein is CASSARSGYNEQFF. As DNA, the CDR3 is TGTGCCAGCAGCGCACGTAGCGGCTACAATGAGCAGTTCTTC.

This clonotype was seen ten or more times. The chain is built from TRBV20-1 and TRBJ1-4; D perhaps matches TRBD1 (5 bases). The germline gives CDR1 DFQATT, CDR2 SNEGSKA (reference sequence). V was clipped by 6 bases and J by 0 bases, with 14 bases between them. CDR3 length equals 15 residues. Here the CDR3 reads CSAQQVSATNEKLFF. CDR3 DNA sequence: TGCAGTGCGCAACAGGTCTCCGCAACTAATGAAAAACTGTTTTTT.

This clonotype showed up many times. The chain uses TRBV27 and TRBJ2-7, with D possibly being TRBD2 (5 bases). Trimming shortened V by 5 bases and J by 3 bases, and 11 bases separated the two germline ends. This CDR3 has 13 amino acids. In germline, CDR1 is MNHEY, CDR2 SMNVEV (reference sequence). The CDR3 nucleotides are TGTGCCAGCAGTCCGACTACCTACTACGAGCAGTACTTC. It is translated as CASSPTTYYEQYF.

Many counts were recorded for this clonotype. The chain recombines TRBV25-1 with TRBJ2-3; no reliable D call. CDR1 is MGHDK, CDR2 SYGVNS, per germline. V was clipped by 4 bases and J by 6 bases, with 2 bases between them. This CDR3 contains 10 residues. This CDR3 is CASSADTQYF. The CDR3 DNA is TGTGCCAGCAGTGCCGATACGCAGTATTTT.

This clonotype showed up many times. This rearrangement joins TRBV20-1 to TRBJ1-5; weak D call: TRBD1 (5 bases). Germline lookup yields CDR1 DFQATT and CDR2 SNEGSKA (reference sequence). V shed 4 bases and J shed 2 bases, with 12 bases lying between them. This CDR3 spans 14 amino acids. Written as DNA, the CDR3 is TGCAGTGCTATGAGGGGAGGGGGCAATCAGCCCCAGCATTTT. It specifies CSAMRGGGNQPQHF.

This clonotype has at least ten counts. V usage is TRBV12-3 or TRBV12-4 and J usage is TRBJ2-3; TRBD2 agrees at 10 bases. V trimming: 4 bases; J trimming: 5 bases; junction bases outside the gene matches: 6. This CDR3 spans 15 amino acids. CDR3: CASSSPSGSGDTQYF. For the CDR3, the DNA is TGTGCCAGCAGTTCCCCTAGCGGGAGTGGAGATACGCAGTATTTT.

The chain is built from TRBV12-3 or TRBV12-4 and TRBJ2-5, with TRBD2 identical over 16 bases. The CDR3 consists of 15 residues. J gave up 5 bases and V 6 bases, and 3 bases lay outside the gene matches. The CDR3 loop is CASRGLAGGPETQYF. CDR3 nucleotide sequence: TGTGCCAGCAGGGGACTAGCGGGAGGGCCCGAGACCCAGTACTTC.

This clonotype has at least ten counts. V and J are TRBV29-1 and TRBJ1-5, with 7 bases fitting TRBD1. V lost 6 bases and J lost 5; bases outside the gene matches: 10. CDR1 is SQVTM, CDR2 ANQGSEA, per germline. The CDR3 is 14 amino acids. The CDR3 region is CSVRQGGWDQPQHF. The CDR3, as DNA: TGCAGCGTCAGACAGGGCGGGTGGGATCAGCCCCAGCATTTT.

CDR3 DNA: TGCAGCGTTTCTCGTTCCACGGGATGGGAAAATGAGCAGTTCTTC. Protein: CSVSRSTGWENEQFF. The V call is TRBV29-1, the J call TRBJ2-1; D is possibly TRBD2 (5 bases). Trimming pared 5 bases from V and 7 bases from J, leaving 21 bases between. The germline CDR1 and CDR2 sequences are SQVTM and ANQGSEA. The CDR3 has 15 amino acids.

The table lists this clonotype with many counts. The rearrangement uses TRBV27 and TRBJ1-1; weak D call: TRBD1 (5 bases). Deletions cut 4 bases from V and 8 bases from J, with 14 bases between. CDR1 is MNHEY, CDR2 SMNVEV, per germline (reference sequence). The CDR3 contains 13 residues. The CDR3 is CASSWGSGAEAFF. The CDR3 region has the DNA TGTGCCAGCAGTTGGGGGTCCGGGGCCGAAGCTTTCTTT.